These T cell receptor beta chains were read from a single sample in a study of radiation and T cells in renal cell carcinoma. Measured with immunoSEQ multiplex PCR; TCRdb has only the in-frame clones, and not every one. The sample lists some 15,000 clones; about 50% were seen once. The source material was tumor tissue, sampled from a patient whose treatment was nephrectomy without radiotherapy. Every receptor here comes from a man aged 40-49 years with renal cell carcinoma. Each CDR3 is given without its conserved first and last residue.

J gene,V gene,CDR3 length,CDR3 protein
TRBJ1-5,TRBV5-1,11,ASSLGGGQPQH
TRBJ2-3,TRBV11-3,13,ASSLGAGIVDTQY
TRBJ1-6,TRBV15,12,ATSRQGPDSPLH
TRBJ2-2,TRBV2,10,ASSVDTGELF
TRBJ2-3,TRBV27,14,ASSLKTGGSTDTQY
TRBJ2-7,TRBV7-2,10,ASSPLAGEQY
TRBJ2-3,TRBV5-1,15,ASSFEGLAGGTDTQY
TRBJ1-2,TRBV19,14,ASSIDLRTTITGYT
TRBJ1-1,TRBV28,9,ASSLTWDRF
TRBJ2-7,TRBV5-1,14,ASSLGLAGESYEQY
TRBJ2-2,TRBV7-2,14,ASSFGQGVNTGELF
TRBJ1-6,TRBV18,11,ASSPGSLSPLH
TRBJ2-2,TRBV29-1,9,SAGRIGELF
TRBJ1-3,TRBV4-3,14,ASSQHYRDSGNTIY